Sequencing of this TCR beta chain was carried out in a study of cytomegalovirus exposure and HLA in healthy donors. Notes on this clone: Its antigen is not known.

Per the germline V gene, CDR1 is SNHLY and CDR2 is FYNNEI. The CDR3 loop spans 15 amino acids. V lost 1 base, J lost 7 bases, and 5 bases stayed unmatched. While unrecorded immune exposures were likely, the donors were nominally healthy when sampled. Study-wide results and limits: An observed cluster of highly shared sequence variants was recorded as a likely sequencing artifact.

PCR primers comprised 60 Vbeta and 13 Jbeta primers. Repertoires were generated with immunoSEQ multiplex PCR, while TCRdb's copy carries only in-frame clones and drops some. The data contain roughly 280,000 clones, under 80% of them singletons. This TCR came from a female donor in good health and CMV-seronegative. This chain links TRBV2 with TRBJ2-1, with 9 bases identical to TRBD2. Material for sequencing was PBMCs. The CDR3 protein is CASSEGSGRSNEQFF. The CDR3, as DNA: TGTGCCAGCAGTGAAGGGAGCGGGAGGTCTAATGAGCAGTTCTTC.